Reported below is one TCR beta chain. Its antigen is not identified. Here immunoSEQ multiplex PCR was the method, and the copy in TCRdb shows in-frame clones only, minus some. The sample shows about 2 million clones, 90% to 95% of them seen only once. The length of the CDR3 is 15 residues. Per the germline V gene, CDR1 is SQVTM and CDR2 is ANQGSEA. Between the trimmed V and J ends, which lost 4 bases and 3 bases, there was a span of 18 bases. The record originates from a study of shared clonotypes between healthy human individuals. Whole-study results and caveats: Sequencing depth was a factor that was expected to affect clonotype sharing among donors. A generally larger estimated richness was seen in naive subsets than in memory subsets.

Among the donors, all were Caucasian adults who lived in Nashville, Tennessee. Researchers partitioned CD4+ cells into CD45RA+ naive and CD45RA-negative memory subsets. This TCR was recovered from a man aged 18 to 35 in good health. Specimen: naive CD4+ T cells sorted from blood. Subset meaning: CD45RA+ positively selected. V is TRBV29-1 and J is TRBJ2-5; TRBD2 is a possible D gene (5 bases). CDR3 amino acids: CSVVKGGGGKETQYF. The CDR3 DNA reads TGCAGCGTTGTAAAGGGTGGAGGTGGCAAAGAGACCCAGTACTTC.